This T cell receptor (beta chain) was observed in a study of memory CD4+ T cells and cytomegalovirus serostatus. Study-wide background: Of the healthy Belgian adults, 9 or 10 were CMV seropositive and approximately 25 seronegative. General study results and limits: About 40% of the roughly 160 known CMV-associated TCRbeta sequences appeared in CD4+ memory.

Clones were read by immunoSEQ multiplex PCR, and TCRdb kept only the in-frame ones, dropping some. The table lists under 100,000 clones, more than 70% of them singletons. Concerning this clone itself: Its target is not known.

The sort gate was single viable CD3+CD4+CD8-CD45RO+ cells for memory CD4+ T cells. Donors' CMV status reflects serum IgG against pp150, pp28, p38, p52. CD4+ T cells were isolated by positive magnetic selection. The specimen sequenced was memory CD4+ T cells from blood. This sequence originates from an adult in good health and CMV-seronegative.

CDR3 loop: CASSISGLNTEAFF. The CDR3 DNA reads TGTGCCAGTAGTATATCTGGGCTGAACACTGAAGCTTTCTTT. The J gene is TRBJ1-1, the V gene TRBV19, with D uncertain. V was trimmed by 2 bases and J by 0 bases, leaving 7 bases between them. The CDR3 is made up of 14 amino acids. Germline V gene data show CDR1 as LNHDA and CDR2 as SQIVND (reference sequence).